These 15 T cell receptor beta chains were sequenced from one sample in a study of T cells in Graves' hyperthyroidism and ophthalmopathy. Amplification targeted TCR beta CDR3 regions from RNA transcripts. First-round RT-PCR with HTBI primers amplified the TCR CDR3 region. TCRdb fed the multiplex PCR reads into MiXCR, producing one record per CDR3 protein. The sample contains over 500,000 distinct CDR3 sequences, approximately 14% of which appear only once. Input material: blood. The receptors here all came from a woman aged 40 to 50 with Graves' hyperthyroidism.

In its sample, this clonotype was seen many times. The V and J genes are TRBV20-1 and TRBJ2-3; D may be TRBD1 (5 bases). Germline values: CDR1 DFQATT, CDR2 SNEGSKA (reference sequence). This CDR3 contains 14 residues. With 4 bases removed from V and 0 bases from J, the gap between germline ends came to 11 bases. The CDR3 loop is CSATWTTSTDTQYF. The CDR3 DNA reads as TGCAGTGCTACCTGGACAACTAGCACAGATACGCAGTATTTT.

The sample holds many counts of this clonotype. The rearrangement uses TRBV20-1 and TRBJ2-2, with 7 bases identical to TRBD2. The germline CDR1 and CDR2 sequences are DFQATT and SNEGSKA (reference sequence). The CDR3 extends over 16 amino acids. Trimming at V came to 1 base and at J to 0 bases, leaving 5 bases not matched to a gene. The CDR3 DNA reads as TGCAGTGCTAGAGCGTCGACTAGCACGAACACCGGGGAGCTGTTTTTT. This gives the protein CSARASTSTNTGELFF.

There are many counts of this clonotype. V usage is TRBV30 and J usage is TRBJ2-2, with TRBD2 identical over 15 bases. In germline, CDR1 is GTSNPN, CDR2 SVGIG (reference sequence). This CDR3 comprises 16 residues. The ends lost 3 bases at V and 5 bases at J; junction bases unmatched: 4. CDR3 region: CAWRGGTSGRTGELFF. The CDR3 DNA follows: TGTGCCTGGAGGGGCGGGACTAGCGGGAGGACCGGGGAGCTGTTTTTT.

This clonotype has ten or more counts. The gene calls are TRBV3-1 and TRBJ2-7; 12 bases map to TRBD2. Germline CDR1 reads LGHDT; CDR2 reads YNNKEL (reference sequence). Unmatched junction bases numbered 8, after V lost 4 bases and J lost 4 bases. The CDR3 extends over 16 amino acids. The CDR3 region is CASSRPSGRASYEQYF. The CDR3 DNA follows: TGTGCCAGCAGCCGCCCTAGCGGGAGGGCCTCGTACGAGCAGTACTTC.

This clonotype was seen many times. CDR3 amino acids: CASRDRAKNIQYF. CDR3 in DNA: TGTGCCAGCAGGGACAGGGCTAAAAACATTCAGTACTTC. The chain is built from TRBV28 and TRBJ2-4; 8 positions agree with TRBD1. Unmatched junction bases numbered 2, after V lost 6 bases and J lost 4 bases. CDR1 and CDR2 (germline): MDHEN, SYDVKM. This CDR3 is 13 amino acids long.

This clonotype was seen just once. This chain uses TRBV9 with TRBJ2-2, with a possible D match to TRBD1 (6 bases). CDR1 is SGDLS and CDR2 is YYNGEE in the germline V gene. CDR3 size: 15 residues. V was clipped by 0 bases and J by 4 bases, with 10 bases between them. DNA for the CDR3: TGTGCCAGCAGCGTAGATGGGACAACCACCGGGGAGCTGTTTTTT. Encoded protein: CASSVDGTTTGELFF.

This clonotype was observed a handful of times. The rearrangement links TRBV18 to TRBJ2-2, with 12 bases lining up with TRBD1. The germline V gene has CDR1 KGHSH and CDR2 LQKENI. Trimming removed 3 bases from V and 0 bases from J; junction bases left unmatched: 8. This CDR3 has 19 residues. CDR3 region: CASSPTEGQGATNTGELFF. The CDR3 coding sequence is TGTGCCAGCTCACCCACCGAGGGACAGGGGGCGACGAACACCGGGGAGCTGTTTTTT.

This clonotype was counted only a few times. CDR3 bases: TGTGCCAGCAGTCAACAGGATTATGGCTACACCTTC. It is translated as CASSQQDYGYTF. The J gene is TRBJ1-2, the V gene TRBV6-1; possible D gene TRBD1, 5 bases. This CDR3 is 12 amino acids long. The V and J ends lost 5 bases and 5 bases respectively, with 9 bases between them. The germline V gene encodes CDR1 MNHNS and CDR2 SASEGT.

The chain combines TRBV12-3 or TRBV12-4 with TRBJ2-1; TRBD2 aligns across 10 bases. The CDR3 has 14 amino acids. J lost 3 bases, V lost 8 bases, and 4 bases had no gene match. CDR3 region: CASGAGGYYNEQFF. CDR3 coding DNA: TGTGCCAGCGGAGCGGGAGGGTACTACAATGAGCAGTTCTTC.

This clonotype appeared many times. CDR3 sequence (DNA): TGTGCCATCAGTGGGCAGGGTTCAGATACGCAGTATTTT. Its protein product is CAISGQGSDTQYF. The V call is TRBV10-3, the J call TRBJ2-3; D is possibly TRBD1 (5 bases). CDR3 size: 13 residues. The germline CDR1 and CDR2 sequences are ENHRY and SYGVKD. The ends were cut back, 4 bases at V and 4 bases at J, with 9 bases in the middle.

Ten or more counts support this clonotype. V gene TRBV30 combines with J gene TRBJ1-1, with D unclear. The germline V gene has CDR1 GTSNPN and CDR2 SVGIG (reference sequence). V lost 4 bases to trimming and J lost 10 bases, with 22 bases between them. This CDR3 has 14 amino acids. This CDR3 reads CAWIRPSGVGGAFF. The CDR3 region has the DNA TGTGCCTGGATCAGACCATCTGGAGTTGGAGGAGCTTTCTTT.

This clonotype has ten or more counts. The chain couples TRBV20-1 to TRBJ2-3, with 8 bases aligning to TRBD1. This CDR3 region has 14 residues. Germline V gene sequence: CDR1 DFQATT, CDR2 SNEGSKA (reference sequence). With V trimmed by 2 bases and J by 3 bases, 4 bases remained unmatched. DNA for the CDR3: TGCAGTGCTAGAAACGGACAGGGAACAGATACGCAGTATTTT. It codes for CSARNGQGTDTQYF.

This clonotype was observed many times. The V call is TRBV7-9, the J call TRBJ2-3; D is uncertain. The ends were cut back, 5 bases at V and 0 bases at J, with 15 bases in the middle. Per germline, CDR1 SEHNR and CDR2 FQNEAQ (reference sequence). The CDR3 has 16 residues. The CDR3 DNA follows: TGTGCCAGCAGCCCGTCGGGTGGGGATAGCACAGATACGCAGTATTTT. Translated: CASSPSGGDSTDTQYF.

At least ten counts were recorded for this clonotype. The chain uses TRBV5-1 and TRBJ2-7; D could derive from TRBD1 or TRBD2 (5 bases each). Per the germline V gene, CDR1 is SGHRS and CDR2 is YFSETQ. The length of the CDR3 is 16 residues. V was clipped by 0 bases and J by 1 base, with 14 bases between them. Written as DNA, the CDR3 is TGCGCCAGCAGCTTGGTGGGACGTGCCGGATCCTACGAGCAGTACTTC. This translates into CASSLVGRAGSYEQYF.

This clonotype occurred many times. V and J are TRBV4-1 and TRBJ2-2, with D possibly TRBD2 on 6 matching bases. Germline V gene sequence: CDR1 MGHRA, CDR2 YSYEKL. Trimming left V 4 bases short and J 5 bases short, with 17 bases between. This CDR3 has 16 residues. The CDR3 DNA follows: TGCGCCAGCAGCCCACCATCGGGACTGGGAACCGGGGAGCTGTTTTTT. Its protein is CASSPPSGLGTGELFF.